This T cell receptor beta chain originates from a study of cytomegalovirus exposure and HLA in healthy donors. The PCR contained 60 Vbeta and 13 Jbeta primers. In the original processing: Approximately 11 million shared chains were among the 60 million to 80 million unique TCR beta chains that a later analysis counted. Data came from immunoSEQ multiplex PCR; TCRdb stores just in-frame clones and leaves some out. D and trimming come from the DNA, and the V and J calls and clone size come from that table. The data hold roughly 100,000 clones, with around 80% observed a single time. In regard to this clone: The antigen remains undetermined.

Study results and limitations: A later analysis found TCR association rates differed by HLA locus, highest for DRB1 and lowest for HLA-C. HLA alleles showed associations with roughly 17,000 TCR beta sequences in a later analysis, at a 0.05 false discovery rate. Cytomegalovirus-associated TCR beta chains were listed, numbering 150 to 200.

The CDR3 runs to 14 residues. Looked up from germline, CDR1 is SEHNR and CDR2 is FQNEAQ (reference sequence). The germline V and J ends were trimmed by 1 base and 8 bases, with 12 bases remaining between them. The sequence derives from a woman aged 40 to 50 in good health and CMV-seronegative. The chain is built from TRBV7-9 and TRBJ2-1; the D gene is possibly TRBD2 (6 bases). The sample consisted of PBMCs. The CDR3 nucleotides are TGTGCCAGCAGCTTAGACAGGACGGGGGATGAGCAGTTCTTC. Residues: CASSLDRTGDEQFF.